This T cell receptor (beta chain) was profiled in a study of neoadjuvant nivolumab and ipilimumab in lung cancer. CDR1 and CDR2 from the germline V gene are SGHTA and FQGNSA. V was shortened by 6 bases and J by 0 bases, with 21 bases between the two germline ends. This CDR3 spans 18 amino acids. Some clones are missing from TCRdb's copy, which holds only in-frame ones; the method was immunoSEQ multiplex PCR. The sample yields approximately 30,000 clones, around four fifths seen once. The chain couples TRBV7-2 to TRBJ2-1, with a tentative D call TRBD2 (5 bases). Sequenced here: tumor tissue, sampled after neoadjuvant nivolumab, alone or with ipilimumab, at or shortly before surgery. The receptor's source is an adult with non-small cell lung cancer. DNA for the CDR3: TGTGCCAGCAGGAACCGGGTGGGAGCCCTTAGCTCCTACAATGAGCAGTTCTTC. It translates to CASRNRVGALSSYNEQFF. The variable domain in full, with the rest retrieved from reference TRBV7-2 and TRBJ2-1, is GAGVSQSPSNKVTEKGKDVELRCDPISGHTALYWYRQSLGQGLEFLIYFQGNSAPDKSGLPSDRFSAERTGGSVSTLTIQRTQQEDSAVYLCASRNRVGALSSYNEQFFGPGTRLTVL.